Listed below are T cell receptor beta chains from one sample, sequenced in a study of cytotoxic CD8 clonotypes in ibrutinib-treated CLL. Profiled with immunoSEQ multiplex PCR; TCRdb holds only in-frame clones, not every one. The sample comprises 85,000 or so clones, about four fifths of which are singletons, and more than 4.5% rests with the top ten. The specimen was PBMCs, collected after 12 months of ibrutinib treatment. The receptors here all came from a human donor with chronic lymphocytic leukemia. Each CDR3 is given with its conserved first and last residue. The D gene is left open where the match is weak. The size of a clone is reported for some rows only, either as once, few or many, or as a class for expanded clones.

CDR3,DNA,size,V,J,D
CASRNNEQFF,TGTGCCAGCCGGAACAATGAGCAGTTCTTC,NA,TRBV18,TRBJ2-1,NA
CASTGTTEIQYF,TGTGCCAGCACCGGGACTACAGAAATTCAGTACTTC,NA,TRBV28,TRBJ2-7,TRBD2
CSADRSNTEAFF,TGCAGCGCGGACAGATCGAACACTGAAGCTTTCTTT,NA,TRBV29-1,TRBJ1-1,NA
CASRRSLGTGGHGYTF,TGTGCCAGCAGACGGTCTCTCGGGACAGGGGGCCATGGCTACACCTTC,NA,TRBV27,TRBJ1-2,TRBD1
CASSPGPYEQYF,TGTGCCAGCTCTCCGGGACCCTACGAGCAGTACTTC,few,TRBV18,TRBJ2-7,NA
CASSPGDGYTF,TGTGCCAGCTCACCGGGGGATGGCTACACCTTC,NA,TRBV18,TRBJ1-2,NA
CATIGGGAARETQYF,TGTGCCACCATCGGGGGAGGAGCCGCCCGGGAGACCCAGTACTTC,NA,TRBV28,TRBJ2-5,NA
CASSQEQGYGYTF,TGCGCCAGCAGCCAAGAACAGGGATATGGCTACACCTTC,NA,TRBV4-3,TRBJ1-2,NA
CASSPAHYEQYF,TGTGCCAGCAGCCCGGCCCACTACGAGCAGTACTTC,NA,TRBV7-2,TRBJ2-7,NA
CASSPPFGARDTGELFF,TGTGCCAGCTCACCACCCTTCGGGGCGCGAGACACCGGGGAGCTGTTTTTT,NA,TRBV18,TRBJ2-2,NA
CASSPPTGLAGDYEQYF,TGTGCCAGCAGCCCCCCGACGGGACTAGCGGGGGACTACGAGCAGTACTTC,medium-sized,TRBV7-9,TRBJ2-7,TRBD2
CASSVEPSGPGADTQYF,TGTGCCAGCAGCGTAGAACCCAGCGGGCCTGGCGCAGATACGCAGTATTTT,NA,TRBV9,TRBJ2-3,NA
CASSFRAPGGYTF,TGCGCCAGCAGCTTTCGGGCTCCGGGCGGCTACACCTTC,once,TRBV5-1,TRBJ1-2,NA
CASSPRRGLPGELFF,TGTGCCAGCAGCCCGCGGCGCGGGTTGCCCGGGGAGCTGTTTTTT,NA,TRBV28,TRBJ2-2,NA
CASSEVRAEPQHF,TGTGCCAGCAGTGAAGTCCGTGCGGAGCCCCAGCATTTT,NA,TRBV2,TRBJ1-5,NA
CASSILMGRGARNNEQFF,TGTGCCAGTAGTATCCTCATGGGGCGTGGGGCGAGAAACAATGAGCAGTTCTTC,NA,TRBV19,TRBJ2-1,NA
CASSIPPAGGYTF,TGTGCCAGTAGTATCCCCCCTGCGGGCGGCTACACCTTC,many,TRBV19,TRBJ1-2,NA
CASSPSSGGNEQFF,TGTGCCAGCTCACCGTCCAGCGGGGGCAATGAGCAGTTCTTC,once,TRBV18,TRBJ2-1,TRBD2
CASSLTVGAGSYEQYF,TGTGCCAGCTCACTTACTGTGGGGGCGGGCTCCTACGAGCAGTACTTC,NA,TRBV18,TRBJ2-7,NA
CASRPGSSSYEQYF,TGTGCCAGCCGCCCTGGCAGTAGCTCCTACGAGCAGTACTTC,NA,TRBV28,TRBJ2-7,NA
CASSLVGTGPYEQYF,TGTGCCAGCAGCTTAGTGGGGACAGGACCCTACGAGCAGTACTTC,NA,TRBV7-2,TRBJ2-7,TRBD1
CSVRTGNGGEKLFF,TGCAGCGTTCGGACGGGAAATGGTGGTGAAAAACTGTTTTTT,NA,TRBV29-1,TRBJ1-4,NA
CASSLGPGKNEAFF,TGTGCCAGCAGCTTAGGGCCAGGGAAGAATGAAGCTTTCTTT,NA,TRBV11-3,TRBJ1-1,NA
CASSPRLGGYEQYF,TGTGCCAGCAGCCCCCGTCTGGGGGGCTACGAGCAGTACTTC,few,TRBV7-9,TRBJ2-7,NA
CASGTPDTQYF,TGTGCCAGCGGCACCCCAGATACGCAGTATTTT,NA,TRBV7-6,TRBJ2-3,NA
CASSSPAGTETQYF,TGTGCCAGCAGCTCCCCGGCAGGGACAGAGACCCAGTACTTC,NA,TRBV5-5,TRBJ2-5,NA
CASSPGDRQEAFF,TGTGCCAGCAGCCCCGGGGACCGCCAGGAAGCTTTCTTT,NA,TRBV7-3,TRBJ1-1,NA
CASSVGRFETQYF,TGTGCCAGCAGCGTAGGGCGCTTTGAGACCCAGTACTTC,NA,TRBV9,TRBJ2-5,NA
CASSERDRGPYNEQFF,TGTGCCAGCAGTGAACGGGACAGGGGTCCCTACAATGAGCAGTTCTTC,NA,TRBV6-1,TRBJ2-1,TRBD1
CAISQDGTYEQYF,TGTGCCATCAGCCAGGACGGCACCTACGAGCAGTACTTC,NA,TRBV10-3,TRBJ2-7,NA
CASLGTRGSNEQFF,TGCGCCAGCTTGGGGACTAGGGGGTCCAATGAGCAGTTCTTC,NA,TRBV5-1,TRBJ2-1,TRBD2
CASSDSGRPNYGYTF,TGTGCCAGCAGTGATTCGGGACGCCCAAACTATGGCTACACCTTC,NA,TRBV2,TRBJ1-2,NA
CASSPPGSPLHF,TGTGCCAGCAGCCCCCCTGGGTCACCCCTCCACTTT,NA,TRBV7-3,TRBJ1-6,NA
CASSHQNEAFF,TGTGCCAGCAGTCACCAGAATGAAGCTTTCTTT,NA,TRBV6-6,TRBJ1-1,NA
CASGGLAGSPDTQYF,TGTGCCAGCGGGGGACTAGCGGGTTCCCCAGATACGCAGTATTTT,NA,TRBV2,TRBJ2-3,TRBD2
CASSSPESKYNEQFF,TGTGCCAGCAGTTCCCCCGAATCTAAATACAATGAGCAGTTCTTC,NA,TRBV28,TRBJ2-1,NA
CASSRLAGAYNEQFF,TGTGCCAGCAGCCGACTAGCGGGGGCGTACAATGAGCAGTTCTTC,NA,TRBV7-2,TRBJ2-1,TRBD2
CASSYSGPNEKLFF,TGTGCCAGCAGTTACTCGGGACCAAATGAAAAACTGTTTTTT,once,TRBV6-5,TRBJ1-4,NA
CASSPLGQGAREQYF,TGTGCCAGCTCACCATTGGGACAGGGGGCGCGAGAGCAGTACTTC,NA,TRBV18,TRBJ2-7,TRBD1
CASSQGVSGRMSDTQYF,TGTGCCAGCAGCCAGGGGGTTAGCGGGAGAATGTCAGATACGCAGTATTTT,few,TRBV9,TRBJ2-3,TRBD2
CSVGGPQGGNEQFF,TGCAGCGTTGGCGGGCCCCAAGGGGGAAATGAGCAGTTCTTC,NA,TRBV29-1,TRBJ2-1,NA
CASSPLGASGKETQYF,TGTGCCAGCAGTCCCCTCGGGGCTAGCGGTAAAGAGACCCAGTACTTC,once,TRBV28,TRBJ2-5,TRBD2
CASRPGDVAKNIQYF,TGCGCCAGCCGCCCGGGGGATGTAGCCAAAAACATTCAGTACTTC,NA,TRBV5-1,TRBJ2-4,NA
CASSDGGLLNYEQYF,TGTGCCAGCAGTGATGGGGGGCTTTTAAATTACGAGCAGTACTTC,NA,TRBV25-1,TRBJ2-7,NA
CAWSPRDGPYEQYF,TGTGCCTGGAGCCCCCGGGACGGACCCTACGAGCAGTACTTC,NA,TRBV30,TRBJ2-7,NA
CASSYSPNEQFF,TGTGCCAGCAGTTACTCCCCCAATGAGCAGTTCTTC,NA,TRBV6-5,TRBJ2-1,NA
CASSLVGRPYEQYF,TGTGCCAGCAGCTTAGTCGGCAGACCCTACGAGCAGTACTTC,NA,TRBV11-2,TRBJ2-7,NA
CAWSGAQLSSGANVLTF,TGTGCCTGGAGTGGGGCACAGCTTAGCTCTGGGGCCAACGTCCTGACTTTC,once,TRBV30,TRBJ2-6,NA
CATSRDGALEDEQYF,TGTGCCACCAGCAGAGATGGGGCCCTGGAGGACGAGCAGTACTTC,NA,TRBV15,TRBJ2-7,NA
CASSQPRLAGGDTQYF,TGCGCCAGCAGCCAACCGAGACTAGCGGGGGGGGATACGCAGTATTTT,NA,TRBV5-1,TRBJ2-3,TRBD2
CASSSFIWGQGHDEQFF,TGTGCCAGCAGTTCTTTTATCTGGGGACAGGGTCACGATGAGCAGTTCTTC,few,TRBV28,TRBJ2-1,TRBD1
CASSRDSPMGLFF,TGTGCCAGCAGCCGGGACAGCCCGATGGGACTGTTTTTT,NA,TRBV7-9,TRBJ1-4,TRBD1
CASSFRMGQGNEKLFF,TGTGCCAGCAGTTTCCGTATGGGACAGGGGAATGAAAAACTGTTTTTT,NA,TRBV28,TRBJ1-4,TRBD1